The rows below give T cell receptor beta chains drawn from one sample of a study of T cells after yellow fever vaccination. One entry per CDR3 protein, called by TCRdb with MiXCR from the 5' RACE reads. This sample carries about 220,000 distinct CDR3 sequences, approximately 3.3% of them seen once, and the ten largest clones take about 3.3%. The sample in question was CD4+ T cells sorted from PBMCs, obtained 10 days after the yellow fever booster vaccination. Source of these receptors: a man aged 18 to 35 who received the YFV17D yellow fever vaccine. CDR3s include the opening cysteine and the closing phenylalanine or tryptophan. A D gene is named only where the DNA matches it firmly. Not every row has a clone size; where given, it reads once, few, many or a size class.

d_call clone_size j_call v_call cdr3_nt cdr3_aa
TRBD1 many TRBJ1-5 TRBV7-2 TGTGCCAGCAGCTTAGGACAGGGGGAACAGCCCCAGCATTTT CASSLGQGEQPQHF
TRBD2 many TRBJ2-3 TRBV30 TGTGCCTGGAGTCGACTAGCGGGGGCCACAGATACGCAGTATTTT CAWSRLAGATDTQYF
TRBD1 NA TRBJ2-7 TRBV7-9 TGTGCCAGCAGCGCCCGGGACAGCTCCTACGAGCAGTACTTC CASSARDSSYEQYF
NA NA TRBJ1-6 TRBV6-6 TGTGCCAGCAGTTGGACTGGCTCACCCCTCCACTTT CASSWTGSPLHF
NA few TRBJ1-1 TRBV5-1 TGCGCCAGCAGCCTCGGGGCGCAGGGCGGCGAAGCTTTCTTT CASSLGAQGGEAFF
TRBD2 few TRBJ2-2 TRBV7-9 TGTGCCAGCAGCCCTAGCGGGGGGATCTACACCGGGGAGCTGTTTTTT CASSPSGGIYTGELFF
NA few TRBJ1-6 TRBV15 TGTGCCACCAGCAGAGACGGACGTCCACCCCTCCACTTT CATSRDGRPPLHF
NA few TRBJ1-6 TRBV12-3/TRBV12-4 TGTGCCAGCAGTTTATGGGGGAGTAATTCACCCCTCCACTTT CASSLWGSNSPLHF
NA many TRBJ2-1 TRBV2 TGTGCCAGCAGTAAAATCTCTAACAATGAGCAGTTCTTC CASSKISNNEQFF
NA many TRBJ1-6 TRBV5-1 TGCGCCAGCACCGACCTTATGGACGGAGGATTAGTTTCCCTCCACTTT CASTDLMDGGLVSLHF
NA NA TRBJ2-2 TRBV9 TGTGCCAGCAGCACCCCCGGGACAGGGGAGCTGTTTTTT CASSTPGTGELFF
NA few TRBJ2-7 TRBV12-3/TRBV12-4 TGTGCCAGCAGTAGGTCTGACCACTACGAGCAGTACTTC CASSRSDHYEQYF
NA NA TRBJ1-5 TRBV20-1 TGCAGTGCTAGTGATCCCAGCCTTGATCAGCCCCAGCATTTT CSASDPSLDQPQHF
NA few TRBJ2-6 TRBV15 TGTGCCACCAGCAGGGCAGGGGGGGAGAGTGCTGGGGCCAACGTCCTGACTTTC CATSRAGGESAGANVLTF
NA few TRBJ2-3 TRBV30 TGTGCCTGGAGTGTAGCGGTCAGAGATACGCAGTATTTT CAWSVAVRDTQYF
NA many TRBJ1-2 TRBV2 TGTGCCAGCAGTCCCCTTGGTGGGACCAAAGCTAACTATGGCTACACCTTC CASSPLGGTKANYGYTF
TRBD1 many TRBJ2-1 TRBV6-2/TRBV6-3 TGTGCCAGCAGCCGATGGGGACAGGGGAATTACAATGAGCAGTTCTTC CASSRWGQGNYNEQFF
NA few TRBJ2-7 TRBV6-2/TRBV6-3 TGTGCCAGCAGTCCACTTACCATTTGGGAGCGGTCCTACGAGCAGTACTTC CASSPLTIWERSYEQYF
NA many TRBJ1-1 TRBV7-2 TGTGCCAGCAGCGAGAACCGCCGACTAGTAGCTTTCTTT CASSENRRLVAFF
TRBD1 many TRBJ2-2 TRBV4-3 TGCGCCAGCAGCCAAGAGCCCGGGACAGCAGGCACCGGGGAGCTGTTTTTT CASSQEPGTAGTGELFF
NA few TRBJ2-5 TRBV12-3/TRBV12-4 TGTGCCAGCGGGGGGGAGGGGGGAGAGACCCAGTACTTC CASGGEGGETQYF
NA NA TRBJ1-2 TRBV6-5 TGTGCCAGCAGTTACTCGATGGTCATGGTGGGCTATGGCTACACCTTC CASSYSMVMVGYGYTF
NA many TRBJ1-4 TRBV6-5 TGTGCCACTAAAGCAACGTCGGCTAATGAAAAACTGTTTTTT CATKATSANEKLFF
NA NA TRBJ2-7 TRBV7-2 TGTGCCAGCAGCTTAAAGAGCCAGCGTGAATACGAGCAGTACTTC CASSLKSQREYEQYF
NA many TRBJ2-2 TRBV11-2 TGTGCCAGCAGCTTATTAGGGGGAGGGACCGGGGAGCTGTTTTTT CASSLLGGGTGELFF
NA many TRBJ2-5 TRBV7-2 TGTGCCAGCGCTATAGTTGTACAAGAGACCCAGTACTTC CASAIVVQETQYF
NA many TRBJ2-7 TRBV20-1 TGCAGTGCTAGTCTTCAAGGAGGGGAGCAGTACTTC CSASLQGGEQYF
NA few TRBJ2-7 TRBV29-1 TGCAGCGTTGGTTGGGTAGAGACGTACGAGCAGTACTTC CSVGWVETYEQYF
NA NA TRBJ1-4 TRBV9 TGTGCCAGCAGCGTAGACGGGGACGCAGCAACTAATGAAAAACTGTTTTTT CASSVDGDAATNEKLFF
NA NA TRBJ2-4 TRBV6-2/TRBV6-3 TGTGCCAGCAGTTACTCGACGGGCGCGGCCAAAAACATTCAGTACTTC CASSYSTGAAKNIQYF
NA many TRBJ2-3 TRBV6-1 TGTGCCAGCAGTGAAGTAGAAGATACGCAGTATTTT CASSEVEDTQYF
TRBD1 many TRBJ2-7 TRBV7-2 TGTGCCAGCAGCTCGGACAGGTTTTACTCCTACGAGCAGTACTTC CASSSDRFYSYEQYF
NA NA TRBJ2-7 TRBV12-3/TRBV12-4 TGTGCCAGCAGCCGGAGGGACTCCGGCTACGAGCAGTACTTC CASSRRDSGYEQYF
NA many TRBJ1-5 TRBV7-2 TGTGCCAGCAGCTTAGCCCCTCGTCAGACCAATCAGCCCCAGCATTTT CASSLAPRQTNQPQHF
NA many TRBJ2-5 TRBV7-3 TGTGCCAGCAGCTTACGATGGGGGTGGCGGGAGACCCAGTACTTC CASSLRWGWRETQYF
NA NA TRBJ2-3 TRBV18 TGTGCCAGCTCACCGCCGGGTGTTGATACGCAGTATTTT CASSPPGVDTQYF
NA many TRBJ2-2 TRBV20-1 TGCAGTGCTAGAGATTGGAGGGGGGACACCGGGGAGCTGTTTTTT CSARDWRGDTGELFF
NA NA TRBJ1-6 TRBV12-3/TRBV12-4 TGTGCCAGCAGTTTATGGGGGGGGGGCATCTCCTATAATTCACCCCTCCACTTT CASSLWGGGISYNSPLHF
TRBD1 many TRBJ2-3 TRBV20-1 TGCAGTGCTAGGACCCACAGGGGGCACGCTAGCACAGATACGCAGTATTTT CSARTHRGHASTDTQYF
NA NA TRBJ2-7 TRBV6-2/TRBV6-3 TGTGCCAGCAGTTACGCAACCGGGACGGTCAGCTCCTACGAGCAGTACTTC CASSYATGTVSSYEQYF
NA NA TRBJ2-3 TRBV7-2 TGTGCCAGCTCCGGGGCGACAGATACGCAGTATTTT CASSGATDTQYF
NA NA TRBJ2-4 TRBV20-1 TGCAGTGCTAGAGCGGACAGCGGAGCCAAAAACATTCAGTACTTC CSARADSGAKNIQYF
NA many TRBJ2-3 TRBV7-2 TGTGCCAGCAGCTCCAGACAGTCCCGCTGGGATACGCAGTATTTT CASSSRQSRWDTQYF
NA few TRBJ2-1 TRBV5-1 TGCGCCAGCAGCTTTGGGAGTCCCTACAATGAGCAGTTCTTC CASSFGSPYNEQFF
NA many TRBJ2-5 TRBV10-3 TGTGCCATCAGTGAGTCGACAAGGGGCGGGGAGACCCAGTACTTC CAISESTRGGETQYF
NA NA TRBJ1-6 TRBV2 TGTGCCAGCAGCCTACAAGCGGGTAATTCACCCCTCCACTTT CASSLQAGNSPLHF
NA many TRBJ2-5 TRBV7-2 TGTGCCAGCAGCTTGTACCAAGAGACCCAGTACTTC CASSLYQETQYF
NA many TRBJ2-2 TRBV28 TGTGCCAGCAGGACAATCAACATTGGAATGGGAGTAGACACCGGGGAGCTGTTTTTT CASRTINIGMGVDTGELFF
TRBD1 many TRBJ1-6 TRBV6-5 TGTGCCAGCAGCTCCGGGACAGTCGGTAATTCACCCCTCCACTTT CASSSGTVGNSPLHF
NA NA TRBJ1-2 TRBV7-2 TGTGCCAGCAGCTTAGTGTGGGCAGAAGAAACCTATGGCTACACCTTC CASSLVWAEETYGYTF